This TCR beta chain was documented in a study of identical twins. Points from the study as a whole: Compared with models, monozygotic twins showed more out-of-frame TCR alpha sharing. Zero-insertion findings could be partly confounded by invariant cells (MAIT and iNKT cells). Clonotypes of the beta chain that were abundant in cord blood carried fewer insertions (memory repertoires showed none).

As concerns this clonotype: No antigen is known for it.

The CDR3 extends over 18 amino acids. V lost 2 bases, J lost 3 bases, and 5 bases stayed unmatched. Germline lookup yields CDR1 MNHNS and CDR2 SASEGT. MiXCR was run by TCRdb on the 5' RACE reads, yielding one entry per CDR3 protein. The top ten clones hold about 7% of a sample with about 340,000 distinct CDR3 sequences, approximately 13% of them seen once. This sample also appeared in a second study, on yellow fever vaccine responses in identical twins.

Material: CD8+ T cells sorted from blood. This clonotype was obtained from a woman younger than 30 in good health. The V call is TRBV6-1, the J call TRBJ2-6; 12 bases are a match to TRBD1. The CDR3 DNA is TGTGCCAGCAGTGAATTAGGGACAGGGGGCGTTGGGGCCAACGTCCTGACTTTC. This gives the protein CASSELGTGGVGANVLTF.